One and the same sample provided the 30 T cell receptor beta chains below, sequenced in a study of PD-1 blockade in classical Hodgkin lymphoma. All patients experienced relapse after autologous stem cell transplantation, and brentuximab vedotin exposure was variable. The repertoire was sequenced with immunoSEQ multiplex PCR; TCRdb's copy has only in-frame clones and lacks some. The sample has about 25,000 clones, around 84% seen once. This material consisted of peripheral blood mononuclear cells (PBMCs), taken at baseline. These receptors originate from a human donor with classical Hodgkin lymphoma.

This chain uses TRBV7-9 with TRBJ1-4; no clear D. Germline CDR1 and CDR2: SEHNR and FQNEAQ (reference sequence). Deletions cut 6 bases from V and 8 bases from J, with 13 bases between. The CDR3 spans 13 residues. For the CDR3, the DNA is TGTGCCAGCAGTTCCAGAGGGAGAGAAAAACTGTTTTTT. Protein product: CASSSRGREKLFF.

The chain links TRBV21-1 to TRBJ1-3. TRBV21-1 is noted as a pseudogene. The CDR3 is 14 amino acids. The CDR3 DNA reads TGTGCCAGCAGCAGGAATCAGTTGGGAAACACCATATATTTT. This translates into CASSRNQLGNTIYF.

This clone was seen a few times. This rearrangement joins TRBV7-9 to TRBJ1-1; D remains unclear. The V gene lost 7 bases and the J gene lost 6 bases, with 18 bases spanning the gap. CDR1 is SEHNR, CDR2 FQNEAQ, per germline (reference sequence). The CDR3 totals 14 residues. The CDR3, as DNA: TGTGCCAGCACCCTCCAGTTGGGCTTAGCTGAAGCTTTCTTT. It specifies CASTLQLGLAEAFF.

The rearrangement uses TRBV5-4 and TRBJ2-1, with D uncertain. CDR3 length: 13 residues. Trimming cost V 3 bases and J 8 bases, with 12 bases left between them. The germline V gene has CDR1 SGHNT and CDR2 YYREEE (reference sequence). The CDR3 reads CASSSLGKDEQFF. As DNA, the CDR3 is TGTGCCAGCAGCTCATTAGGCAAGGATGAGCAGTTCTTC.

This clone has only one observation. CDR3 coding DNA: TGTGCCAGCAGCTTAGCCCTGACAGCCCCGGAGACCCAGTACTTC. As protein: CASSLALTAPETQYF. J is TRBJ2-5 and V is TRBV7-9; D may be TRBD1 (5 bases). This CDR3 spans 15 amino acids. The V gene lost 0 bases and the J gene lost 5 bases, with 13 bases spanning the gap. CDR1 and CDR2 (germline): SEHNR, FQNEAQ (reference sequence).

The chain carries TRBV5-1 and TRBJ2-2; TRBD1 aligns across 8 bases. The CDR3 totals 14 residues. Trimming at V came to 3 bases and at J to 4 bases, leaving 2 bases not matched to a gene. Germline CDR1 reads SGHRS; CDR2 reads YFSETQ. The CDR3 reads CASSWDRPTGELFF. Written as DNA, the CDR3 is TGCGCCAGCAGCTGGGACAGGCCCACCGGGGAGCTGTTTTTT.

The chain carries TRBV9 and TRBJ1-1; a possible D gene is TRBD1 (5 bases). The germline V gene has CDR1 SGDLS and CDR2 YYNGEE. There are 14 residues in the CDR3. V lost 2 bases and J 5 bases, leaving 13 bases between the germline ends. CDR3: CASSVGDSWTEAFF. The CDR3 coding sequence is TGTGCCAGCAGCGTGGGTGACAGTTGGACTGAAGCTTTCTTT.

The J gene is TRBJ2-1, the V gene TRBV5-1; 12 bases match TRBD2. The germline V gene encodes CDR1 SGHRS and CDR2 YFSETQ. With V trimmed by 4 bases and J by 6 bases, 5 bases remained unmatched. The CDR3 has 15 amino acids. DNA for the CDR3: TGCGCCAGCAGCCCTAGCGGGGGGGAGATCAATGAGCAGTTCTTC. Translated: CASSPSGGEINEQFF.

This rearrangement joins TRBV7-2 to TRBJ1-2, with D perhaps TRBD1 (5 bases). The V end lost 8 bases, the J end lost 3 bases, and 16 bases lay between the germline ends. From germline, CDR1 is SGHTA and CDR2 FQGNSA. The CDR3 consists of 14 residues. The chain's CDR3 is CASVTPVGDYGYTF. CDR3 nucleotide sequence: TGTGCCAGCGTAACTCCGGTGGGGGACTATGGCTACACCTTC. The variable domain in full, completed from reference TRBV7-2 and TRBJ1-2, reads GAGVSQSPSNKVTEKGKDVELRCDPISGHTALYWYRQSLGQGLEFLIYFQGNSAPDKSGLPSDRFSAERTGGSVSTLTIQRTQQEDSAVYLCASVTPVGDYGYTFGSGTRLTVV.

About this clone itself: At one end the junction does not follow the germline gene, possibly because of a read error. The chain carries TRBV7-7 and TRBJ2-3; D not resolved. CDR1 is SSHAT, CDR2 FNYEAQ, per germline (reference sequence). The CDR3 consists of 13 residues. DNA for the CDR3: TGTGCTAGCAGCTCAAGTATCGCAGATACGCAGTATTTT. Protein sequence: CASSSSIADTQYF.

The V call is TRBV6-6, the J call TRBJ2-1, with a tentative D call TRBD2 (5 bases). Germline values: CDR1 MNHNY, CDR2 SVGAGI (reference sequence). Deletions cut 2 bases from V and 9 bases from J, with 14 bases between. The CDR3 runs to 14 residues. Here the CDR3 DNA reads TGTGCCAGCAGTTACAAGGGAACTAGTGGTGAGCAGTTCTTC. It codes for CASSYKGTSGEQFF.

This chain joins TRBV9 and TRBJ2-2; D ambiguous. This CDR3 has 12 residues. V was pared by 4 bases and J by 1 base, with 2 bases between. Per the germline V gene, CDR1 is SGDLS and CDR2 is YYNGEE. As DNA, the CDR3 is TGTGCCAGCAGCAGGAACACCGGGGAGCTGTTTTTT. Amino acid sequence: CASSRNTGELFF. The full variable domain, with the rest looked up from reference TRBV9 and TRBJ2-2, is DSGVTQTPKHLITATGQRVTLRCSPRSGDLSVYWYQQSLDQGLQFLIQYYNGEERAKGNILERFSAQQFPDLHSELNLSSLELGDSALYFCASSRNTGELFFGEGSRLTVL.

The genes are TRBV7-9 and TRBJ2-5; 7 bases are a match to TRBD2. CDR3 size: 14 residues. J lost 5 bases, V lost 5 bases, and 8 bases had no gene match. Looked up from germline, CDR1 is SEHNR and CDR2 is FQNEAQ (reference sequence). CDR3 residues: CASSHRTSHETQYF. The CDR3 nucleotides read TGTGCCAGCAGCCACCGGACTAGTCACGAGACCCAGTACTTC. Full variable domain (missing parts from reference TRBV7-9 and TRBJ2-5): DTGVSQNPRHKITKRGQNVTFRCDPISEHNRLYWYRQTLGQGPEFLTYFQNEAQLEKSRLLSDRFSAERPKGSFSTLEIQRTEQGDSAMYLCASSHRTSHETQYFGPGTRLLVL.

CDR3 protein: CASSPPRGDRAPGEQYF. The CDR3 DNA reads TGTGCCAGCAGCCCCCCTAGAGGAGACAGGGCTCCAGGCGAGCAGTACTTC. The gene calls are TRBV7-6 and TRBJ2-7; 7 positions agree with TRBD1. The CDR3 is 17 residues long. The J segment lost 6 bases and the V segment lost 5 bases, leaving 19 bases of the junction unmatched. The germline V gene has CDR1 SGHVS and CDR2 FNYEAQ. The full variable domain, rest sourced from reference TRBV7-6 and TRBJ2-7, is GAGVSQSPRYKVTKRGQDVALRCDPISGHVSLYWYRQALGQGPEFLTYFNYEAQQDKSGLPNDRFSAERPEGSISTLTIQRTEQRDSAMYRCASSPPRGDRAPGEQYFGPGTRLTVT.

This chain joins TRBV6-1 and TRBJ2-1; no clear D gene. Germline CDR1 MNHNS, CDR2 SASEGT. The CDR3 extends over 12 amino acids. V was cut by 9 bases and J by 4 bases, with 10 bases left in between. CDR3 sequence: CASDGRYNEQFF. Here the CDR3 DNA reads TGTGCCAGTGACGGACGGTACAATGAGCAGTTCTTC.

This sequence joins TRBV5-1 and TRBJ1-1; TRBD1 matches 10 bases. The trim removed 4 bases at V and 5 bases at J, leaving 14 bases unmatched. The V gene's germline CDR1 is SGHRS and CDR2 YFSETQ. This CDR3 comprises 17 residues. The CDR3 loop reads CASSAWGTGEGKTEAFF. The CDR3, as DNA: TGCGCCAGCAGCGCTTGGGGGACAGGGGAGGGGAAGACTGAAGCTTTCTTT. Drawing the rest from reference TRBV5-1 and TRBJ1-1, the complete variable domain is KAGVTQTPRYLIKTRGQQVTLSCSPISGHRSVSWYQQTPGQGLQFLFEYFSETQRNKGNFPGRFSGRQFSNSRSEMNVSTLELGDSALYLCASSAWGTGEGKTEAFFGQGTRLTVV.

The chain joins TRBV9 to TRBJ2-3, with 13 bases identical to TRBD2. The junction had 8 bases not matched to a gene; V was cut back by 3 bases and J by 7 bases. There are 16 residues in the CDR3. Germline assignment: CDR1 SGDLS and CDR2 YYNGEE. Here the CDR3 reads CASSAGLAGSANTQYF. CDR3 DNA sequence: TGTGCCAGCAGCGCGGGACTAGCGGGGTCGGCAAATACGCAGTATTTT.

This chain connects TRBV10-3 to TRBJ1-4; D is unresolved. Germline loops: CDR1 ENHRY, CDR2 SYGVKD. Trimming shortened V by 6 bases and J by 3 bases, and 14 bases separated the two germline ends. The CDR3 runs to 15 residues. Here the CDR3 DNA reads TGTGCCATCAGCCCAAGCCCTGAGGCTAATGAAAAACTGTTTTTT. It specifies CAISPSPEANEKLFF.

The chain joins TRBV27 to TRBJ2-5, with a tentative D call TRBD2 (6 bases). The DNA end lines up better with TRBJ2-7; the J call may be wrong. This CDR3 spans 16 amino acids. The germline gives CDR1 MNHEY, CDR2 SMNVEV (reference sequence). The DNA of the CDR3 is TGTGCCAGCAGTTCCGGCGGGGCCTCTAGCTCCTACGAGCAGTACTTC. Translation: CASSSGGASSSYEQYF.

The rearrangement links TRBV7-3 to TRBJ2-3, with D tentatively TRBD1 or TRBD2 (6 bases each). The CDR3 length is 16 residues. Germline CDR1 and CDR2: SGHTA and FQGTGA. V shed 9 bases and J shed 4 bases, with 23 bases lying between them. The CDR3 loop reads CARSLGGKGDADTQYF. CDR3 coding DNA: TGTGCCAGATCCTTGGGGGGCAAAGGGGATGCAGATACGCAGTATTTT.

J is TRBJ1-1 and V is TRBV19, with 8 bases fitting TRBD1. CDR3 size: 14 residues. In germline, CDR1 is LNHDA, CDR2 SQIVND (reference sequence). The V and J ends lost 7 bases and 4 bases, in that order; junction bases with no gene match: 8. The CDR3 region is CASKRTGLATEAFF. In DNA, the CDR3 is TGTGCCAGTAAAAGGACAGGGCTTGCCACTGAAGCTTTCTTT.

V and J are TRBV5-5 and TRBJ1-2, with D possibly being TRBD1 (6 bases). The germline V gene has CDR1 SGHKS and CDR2 YYEKEE (reference sequence). Trimming stripped 4 bases from V and 4 bases from J, with 20 bases between. CDR3 length equals 16 residues. Written as DNA, the CDR3 is TGTGCCAGCAGCCCCGACAGGTCCCCCAGACTCTATGGCTACACCTTC. Its translation: CASSPDRSPRLYGYTF.

CDR3 residues: CASSEGLIGGYTF. In DNA, the CDR3 is TGTGCCAGCAGCGAAGGTTTAATTGGTGGCTACACCTTC. The gene calls are TRBV7-2 and TRBJ1-2; unclear D gene. The CDR3 is 13 residues long. Germline loops: CDR1 SGHTA, CDR2 FQGNSA. V lost 5 bases and J 7 bases, leaving 14 bases between the germline ends.

The chain couples TRBV5-1 to TRBJ1-1, with unresolved D. Per the germline V gene, CDR1 is SGHRS and CDR2 is YFSETQ. Trimming cost V 4 bases and J 1 base, with 8 bases left between them. The CDR3 consists of 13 residues. The CDR3 loop is CASSPDGNTEAFF. The CDR3 DNA reads TGCGCCAGCAGCCCGGACGGGAACACTGAAGCTTTCTTT.

This clone was found once. V gene TRBV9 combines with J gene TRBJ2-1; 12 bases map to TRBD2. The CDR3 consists of 15 residues. J was trimmed by 6 bases and V by 2 bases; bases with no gene match: 3. CDR1 is SGDLS and CDR2 is YYNGEE in the germline V gene. CDR3 coding DNA: TGTGCCAGCAGCGTCTCTAGCGGGGGGGCCAATGAGCAGTTCTTC. This gives the protein CASSVSSGGANEQFF.

The CDR3 bases are TGTGCCAGCAGCCCGCAGGGTTTTTCCAATCAGCCCCAGCATTTT. It is translated as CASSPQGFSNQPQHF. This chain links TRBV5-5 with TRBJ1-5; possible D gene TRBD1, 5 bases. The length of the CDR3 is 15 residues. CDR1 is SGHKS and CDR2 is YYEKEE in the germline V gene (reference sequence). Trimming took off 4 bases at V and 3 bases at J, with 14 bases between the two ends.

This chain links TRBV5-1 with TRBJ2-3, with D perhaps TRBD2 (6 bases). This CDR3 has 15 amino acids. Trimming pared 4 bases from V and 0 bases from J, leaving 12 bases between. Germline V gene data show CDR1 as SGHRS and CDR2 as YFSETQ. The CDR3 nucleotides read TGCGCCAGCAGCCAGAGCGGGCCAAGCACAGATACGCAGTATTTT. Its protein product is CASSQSGPSTDTQYF.

The chain has TRBV9 and TRBJ2-3; the match to TRBD1 covers 7 bases. Germline V gene lookup returns CDR1 SGDLS and CDR2 YYNGEE. The CDR3 sequence is 15 residues long. V was clipped by 5 bases and J by 1 base; unmatched bases: 7. For the CDR3, the DNA is TGTGCCAGCAGAGCGACAGGGAAGGGCACAGATACGCAGTATTTT. Its translation is CASRATGKGTDTQYF.

The V gene is TRBV7-9, the J gene TRBJ1-2; D gene unclear. This CDR3 has 14 residues. V lost 7 bases and J lost 0, with 12 bases in between. CDR1 and CDR2 (germline): SEHNR, FQNEAQ (reference sequence). CDR3 coding DNA: TGTGCCAGCACCTGGGGTCAATCTAACTATGGCTACACCTTC. This gives the protein CASTWGQSNYGYTF.

The chain carries TRBV25-1 and TRBJ2-2, with TRBD2 matching 10 bases. In germline, CDR1 is MGHDK, CDR2 SYGVNS. V shed 8 bases, J shed 7 bases, and the junction held 10 bases outside the gene matches. This CDR3 has 15 amino acids. The CDR3 DNA is TGTGCCAGCGCAGGACTAGCGGCTCTTAGCGGGGAGCTGTTTTTT. Protein product: CASAGLAALSGELFF.